A single T cell receptor beta chain is shown here with its context. Treatment denoted: oral pan-JAK inhibitor, 5-10 mg twice daily. This sample was taken from a study of CD8+ T cells in alopecia areata. Whole-study context: In an open-label trial, patients got 5 to 10 mg tofacitinib twice daily.

Investigators isolated RNA and reverse transcribed it into cDNA to act as the sequencing template. Sequencing was performed with immunoSEQ multiplex PCR; in TCRdb, only in-frame clones are kept and a portion is missing. The data show 150,000 to 200,000 clones, just under 65% seen once. The CDR3 has 15 amino acids. Between the trimmed V and J ends, which lost 2 bases and 0 bases, there was a span of 11 bases. CDR1 is KGHSH and CDR2 is LQKENI in the germline V gene. Sequenced material: CD4+ T cells sorted from blood, taken around week 50, from a patient treated with tofacitinib. The genes are TRBV18 and TRBJ2-7, with D perhaps matching TRBD2 (6 bases). This clonotype was sampled from a human donor with alopecia areata. CDR3 protein: CASSPTGVVSYEQYF. CDR3 sequence (DNA): TGTGCCAGCTCACCAACGGGGGTTGTCTCCTACGAGCAGTACTTC.